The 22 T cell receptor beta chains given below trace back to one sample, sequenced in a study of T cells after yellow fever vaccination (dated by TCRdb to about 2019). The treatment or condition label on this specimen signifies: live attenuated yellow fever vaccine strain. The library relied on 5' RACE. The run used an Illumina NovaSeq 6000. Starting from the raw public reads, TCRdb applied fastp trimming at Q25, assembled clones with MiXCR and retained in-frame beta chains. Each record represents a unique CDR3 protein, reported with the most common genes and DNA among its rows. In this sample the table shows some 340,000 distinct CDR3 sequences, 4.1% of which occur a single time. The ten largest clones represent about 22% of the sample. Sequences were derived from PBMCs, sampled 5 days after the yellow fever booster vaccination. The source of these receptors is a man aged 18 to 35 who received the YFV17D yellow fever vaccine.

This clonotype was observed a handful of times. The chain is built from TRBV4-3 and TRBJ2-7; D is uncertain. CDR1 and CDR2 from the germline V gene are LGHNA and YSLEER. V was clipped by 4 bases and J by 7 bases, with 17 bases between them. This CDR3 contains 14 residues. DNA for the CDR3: TGCGCCAGCAGCCCCCCAGGTCATGCCAAAGAGCAGTACGTC. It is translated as CASSPPGHAKEQYV.

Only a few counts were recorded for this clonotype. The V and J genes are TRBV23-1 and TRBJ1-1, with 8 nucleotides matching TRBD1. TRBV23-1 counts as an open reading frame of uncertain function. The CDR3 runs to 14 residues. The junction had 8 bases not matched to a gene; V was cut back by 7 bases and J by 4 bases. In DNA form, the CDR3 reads TGCGCCAGCACACGGACAGGGAGGTGCACTGAAGCTTTCTTT. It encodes CASTRTGRCTEAFF.

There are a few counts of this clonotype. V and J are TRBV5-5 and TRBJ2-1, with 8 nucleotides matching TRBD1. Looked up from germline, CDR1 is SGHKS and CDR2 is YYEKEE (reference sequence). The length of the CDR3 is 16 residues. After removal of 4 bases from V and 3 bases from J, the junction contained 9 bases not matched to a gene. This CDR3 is CASSTPGTGYYNEQFF. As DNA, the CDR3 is TGTGCCAGCAGCACCCCAGGGACAGGATACTACAATGAGCAGTTCTTC.

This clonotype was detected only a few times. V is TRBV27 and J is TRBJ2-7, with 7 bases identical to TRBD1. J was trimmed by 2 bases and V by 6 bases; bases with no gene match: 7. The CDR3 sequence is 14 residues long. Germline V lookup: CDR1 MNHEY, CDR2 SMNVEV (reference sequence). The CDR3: CASRTRDSPYEQYV. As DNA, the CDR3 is TGTGCCAGCAGGACTCGGGACAGCCCCTACGAGCAGTACGTC.

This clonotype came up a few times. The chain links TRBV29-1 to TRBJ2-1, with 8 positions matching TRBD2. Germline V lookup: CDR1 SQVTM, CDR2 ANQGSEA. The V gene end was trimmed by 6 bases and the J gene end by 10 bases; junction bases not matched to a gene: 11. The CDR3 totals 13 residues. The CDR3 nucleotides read TGCAGCGTCGCGGGGGGCGGGAATTTGGAGCAGTTCTTC. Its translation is CSVAGGGNLEQFF.

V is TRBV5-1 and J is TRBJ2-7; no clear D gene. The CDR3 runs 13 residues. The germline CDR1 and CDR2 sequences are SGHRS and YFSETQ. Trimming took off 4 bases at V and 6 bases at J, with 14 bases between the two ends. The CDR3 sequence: CASSLEPGSEQYV. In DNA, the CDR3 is TGCGCCAGCAGCCTAGAACCGGGCTCCGAGCAGTACGTC.

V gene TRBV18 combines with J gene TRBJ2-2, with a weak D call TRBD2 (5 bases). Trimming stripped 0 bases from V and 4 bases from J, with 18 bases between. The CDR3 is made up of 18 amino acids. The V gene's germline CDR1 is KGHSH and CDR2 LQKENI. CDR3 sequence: CASSPPFSTRVSTGELFF. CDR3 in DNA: TGTGCCAGCTCACCACCGTTTTCTACTAGGGTTTCCACCGGGGAGCTGTTTTTT.

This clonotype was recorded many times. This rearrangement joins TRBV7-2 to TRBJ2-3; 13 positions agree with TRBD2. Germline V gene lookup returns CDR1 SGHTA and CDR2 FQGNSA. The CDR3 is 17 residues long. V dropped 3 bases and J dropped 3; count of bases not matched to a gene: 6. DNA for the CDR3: TGTGCCAGCAGCTTCCTCCGACTAGCGGGGGGTACAGATACGCAGTATTTT. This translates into CASSFLRLAGGTDTQYF.

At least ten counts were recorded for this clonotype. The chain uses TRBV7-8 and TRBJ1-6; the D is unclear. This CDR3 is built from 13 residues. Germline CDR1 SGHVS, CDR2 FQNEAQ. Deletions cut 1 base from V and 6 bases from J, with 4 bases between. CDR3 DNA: TGTGCCAGCAGCTTAGACAGTAATTCACCCCTCCACTTT. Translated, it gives CASSLDSNSPLHF.

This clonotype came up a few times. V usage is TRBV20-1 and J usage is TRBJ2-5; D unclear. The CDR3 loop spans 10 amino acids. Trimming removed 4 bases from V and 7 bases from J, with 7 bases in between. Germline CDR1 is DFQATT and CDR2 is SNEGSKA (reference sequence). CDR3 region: CSATLSTQYF. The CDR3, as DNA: TGCAGTGCTACCCTCTCGACCCAGTACTTC.

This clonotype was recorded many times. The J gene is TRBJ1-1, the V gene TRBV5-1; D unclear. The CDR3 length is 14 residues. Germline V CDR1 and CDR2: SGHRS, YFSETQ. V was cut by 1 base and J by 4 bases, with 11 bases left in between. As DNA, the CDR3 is TGCGCCAGCAGCTTGATGGCCGTAAGCACTGAAGCTTTCTTT. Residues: CASSLMAVSTEAFF. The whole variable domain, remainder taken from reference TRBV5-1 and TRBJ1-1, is KAGVTQTPRYLIKTRGQQVTLSCSPISGHRSVSWYQQTPGQGLQFLFEYFSETQRNKGNFPGRFSGRQFSNSRSEMNVSTLELGDSALYLCASSLMAVSTEAFFGQGTRLTVV.

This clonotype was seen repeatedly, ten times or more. This CDR3 reads CASTANRGLDTEAFF. The CDR3 DNA follows: TGCGCCAGCACCGCCAACAGGGGGCTCGACACTGAAGCTTTCTTT. The V gene is TRBV4-1, the J gene TRBJ1-1; 9 bases agree with TRBD1. The CDR3 spans 15 residues. J gave up 3 bases and V 7 bases, and 9 bases lay outside the gene matches. CDR1 and CDR2 (germline): MGHRA, YSYEKL.

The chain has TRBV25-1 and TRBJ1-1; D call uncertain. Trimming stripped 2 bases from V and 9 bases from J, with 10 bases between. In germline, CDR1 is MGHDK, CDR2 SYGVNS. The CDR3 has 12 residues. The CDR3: CASSETDTKAFF. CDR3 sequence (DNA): TGTGCCAGCAGTGAAACAGATACTAAAGCTTTCTTT.

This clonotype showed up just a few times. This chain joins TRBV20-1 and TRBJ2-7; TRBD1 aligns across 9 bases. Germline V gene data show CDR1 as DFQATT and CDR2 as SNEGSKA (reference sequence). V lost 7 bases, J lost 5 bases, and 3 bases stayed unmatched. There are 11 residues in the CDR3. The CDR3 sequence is CSGTGGDEQYF. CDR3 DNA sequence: TGCAGTGGTACAGGGGGCGACGAGCAGTACTTC.

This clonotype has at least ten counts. The chain's CDR3 is CSVETQGGDTQYF. CDR3 bases: TGCAGCGTTGAAACCCAAGGGGGAGATACGCAGTATTTT. The chain links TRBV29-1 to TRBJ2-3, with D possibly being TRBD1 (6 bases). Trimming left V 2 bases short and J 5 bases short, with 11 bases between. The CDR3 loop spans 13 amino acids. Per the germline V gene, CDR1 is SQVTM and CDR2 is ANQGSEA.

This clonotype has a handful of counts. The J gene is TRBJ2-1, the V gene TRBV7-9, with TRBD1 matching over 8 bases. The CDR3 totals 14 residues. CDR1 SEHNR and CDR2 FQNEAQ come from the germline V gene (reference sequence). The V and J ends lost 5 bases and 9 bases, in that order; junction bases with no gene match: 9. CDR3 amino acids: CASSLGQGSVEQFF. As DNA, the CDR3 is TGTGCCAGCAGCCTAGGACAGGGTTCGGTTGAGCAGTTCTTC.

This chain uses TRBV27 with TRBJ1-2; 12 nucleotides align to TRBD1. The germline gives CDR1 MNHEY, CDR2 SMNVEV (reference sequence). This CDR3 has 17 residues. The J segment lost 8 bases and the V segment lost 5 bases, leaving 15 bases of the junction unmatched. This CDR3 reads CASSPEWVGTGGNGYTF. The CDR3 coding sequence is TGTGCCAGCAGTCCCGAATGGGTTGGGACAGGGGGCAACGGCTACACCTTC.

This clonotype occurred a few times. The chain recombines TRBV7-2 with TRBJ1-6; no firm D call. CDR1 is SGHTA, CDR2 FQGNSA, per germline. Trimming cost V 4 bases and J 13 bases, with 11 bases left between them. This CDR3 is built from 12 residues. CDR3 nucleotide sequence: TGTGCCAGCAGCTCATTACCCGGGCCCCTCCACTTT. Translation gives CASSSLPGPLHF.

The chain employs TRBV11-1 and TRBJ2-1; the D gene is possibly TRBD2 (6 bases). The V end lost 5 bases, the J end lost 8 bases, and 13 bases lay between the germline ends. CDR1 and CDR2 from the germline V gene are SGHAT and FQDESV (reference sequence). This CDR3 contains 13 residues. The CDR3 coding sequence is TGTGCCAGCAGCCAAAGCGGGTACGATGAGCAGTTCTTC. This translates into CASSQSGYDEQFF.

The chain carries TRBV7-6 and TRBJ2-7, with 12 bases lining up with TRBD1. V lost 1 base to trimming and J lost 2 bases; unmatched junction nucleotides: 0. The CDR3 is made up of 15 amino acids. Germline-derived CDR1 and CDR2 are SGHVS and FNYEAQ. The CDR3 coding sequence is TGTGCCAGCAGCTTAGGGGACAGGGGGCCCTACGAGCAGTACTTC. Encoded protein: CASSLGDRGPYEQYF.

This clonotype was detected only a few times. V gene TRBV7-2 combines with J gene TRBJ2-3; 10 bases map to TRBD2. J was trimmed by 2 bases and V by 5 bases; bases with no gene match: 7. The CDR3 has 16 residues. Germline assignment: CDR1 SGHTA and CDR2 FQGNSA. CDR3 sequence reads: CASSRSGGYITDTQYF. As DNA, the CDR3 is TGTGCCAGCAGCCGTAGCGGGGGGTATATCACAGATACGCAGTATTTT.

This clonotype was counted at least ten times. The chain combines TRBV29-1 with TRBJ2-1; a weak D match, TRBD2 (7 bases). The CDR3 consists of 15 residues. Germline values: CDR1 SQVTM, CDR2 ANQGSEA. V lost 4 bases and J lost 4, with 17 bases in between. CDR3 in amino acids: CSVVSAGAKYNEQFF. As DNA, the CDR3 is TGCAGCGTTGTATCGGCGGGGGCCAAGTACAATGAGCAGTTCTTC.